Listed below are T cell receptor beta chains from one sample, sequenced in a study of T cell responses to AZD1222 COVID-19 vaccine. Clones were sequenced by immunoSEQ multiplex PCR, and TCRdb holds only the in-frame ones, with some missing. This table has approximately 82,000 clones, 85% to 95% appearing once. The specimen was peripheral blood, collected on day 0 of AZD1222 vaccination. Receptors originate from an adult in good health. Both conserved end residues are part of each CDR3. D genes are given only for firm matches. Expanded clones get a size class; other rows say once, few or many, or leave the size out.

j_call v_call d_call clone_size cdr3_aa cdr3_nt
TRBJ2-3 TRBV5-1 TRBD1 . CASSLTGTVADTQYF TGCGCCAGCAGCTTGACTGGGACAGTTGCAGATACGCAGTATTTT
TRBJ1-5 TRBV7-2 . . CASSLGPNQPQHF TGTGCCAGCAGCTTAGGGCCCAATCAGCCCCAGCATTTT
TRBJ1-1 TRBV29-1 . . CSVAGTTEAFF TGCAGCGTTGCTGGGACCACTGAAGCTTTCTTT
TRBJ2-7 TRBV7-9 . . CASSPRGPSGGEQYF TGTGCCAGCAGCCCCAGGGGCCCCTCTGGGGGCGAGCAGTACTTC
TRBJ2-4 TRBV19 TRBD1 . CASSLKPGTGPKNIQYF TGTGCCAGTAGTTTGAAGCCCGGGACAGGGCCCAAAAACATTCAGTACTTC
TRBJ2-7 TRBV5-6 . . CASSLVGEQYF TGTGCCAGCAGCTTGGTGGGGGAGCAGTACTTC
TRBJ1-5 TRBV25-1 . . CASSEWGDNQPQHF TGTGCCAGCAGTGAATGGGGAGACAATCAGCCCCAGCATTTT
TRBJ1-2 TRBV10-3 TRBD1 . CAISESTGGLGGYTF TGTGCCATCAGTGAGTCAACAGGGGGCCTGGGAGGCTACACCTTC
TRBJ2-1 TRBV18 . . CASSKQENEQFF TGTGCCAGCTCAAAACAGGAAAATGAGCAGTTCTTC
TRBJ1-2 TRBV5-1 TRBD1 . CASSRGQATNYGYTF TGCGCCAGCAGCAGGGGACAGGCAACTAACTATGGCTACACCTTC
TRBJ2-2 TRBV27 TRBD2 . CASSLWGGGRGTGELFF TGTGCCAGCAGTTTATGGGGCGGGGGAAGAGGTACCGGGGAGCTGTTTTTT
TRBJ2-7 TRBV5-1 . few CASSPSGISYEQYF TGCGCCAGCAGCCCCAGCGGCATCTCCTACGAGCAGTACTTC
TRBJ1-1 TRBV5-1 TRBD1 . CASSSTGSNTEAFF TGCGCCAGCAGCTCGACAGGGTCGAACACTGAAGCTTTCTTT
TRBJ2-3 TRBV20-1 . . CSASSGYGWTDTQYF TGCAGTGCTAGTTCCGGGTACGGGTGGACAGATACGCAGTATTTT
TRBJ2-6 TRBV9 TRBD1 . CASSEGTGKLAGANVLTF TGTGCCAGCAGCGAGGGGACAGGGAAGCTAGCTGGGGCCAACGTCCTGACTTTC
TRBJ1-6 TRBV3-1/TRBV3-2 . . CASSQAVRNSPLHF TGTGCCAGCAGCCAAGCGGTAAGAAATTCACCCCTCCACTTT
TRBJ1-2 TRBV19 . . CASSSGINYGYTF TGTGCCAGTAGTAGCGGAATTAACTATGGCTACACCTTC
TRBJ2-1 TRBV7-2 TRBD2 once CASSTGTSGGNEQFF TGTGCCAGCAGCACCGGGACTAGCGGGGGGAATGAGCAGTTCTTC
TRBJ2-7 TRBV28 . . CASSLLAGEQYF TGTGCCAGCAGTTTATTAGCTGGCGAGCAGTACTTC
TRBJ2-5 TRBV20-1 . . CSARVGALYF TGCAGTGCTAGAGTGGGGGCGCTGTACTTC
TRBJ2-2 TRBV18 TRBD2 . CASSPTLAGSGELFF TGTGCCAGCTCACCGACACTAGCGGGGAGCGGGGAGCTGTTTTTT
TRBJ2-1 TRBV27 . . CASRLGTLYNEQFF TGTGCCAGCAGGTTGGGGACCTTATACAATGAGCAGTTCTTC
TRBJ1-1 TRBV19 TRBD1 . CASSIRQGGGSNTEAFF TGTGCCAGTAGTATACGACAGGGCGGAGGATCGAACACTGAAGCTTTCTTT
TRBJ1-2 TRBV7-9 TRBD1 . CASSPRTGGYGYTF TGTGCCAGCAGCCCTCGGACAGGGGGTTATGGCTACACCTTC
TRBJ1-3 TRBV13 . . CASSFPTAENTIYF TGTGCCAGCAGCTTCCCTACAGCGGAAAACACCATATATTTT
TRBJ2-7 TRBV3-1/TRBV3-2 . . CASSQEYKYEQYF TGTGCCAGCAGCCAAGAGTACAAATACGAGCAGTACTTC
TRBJ1-2 TRBV20-1 . . CSASGGSGGYTF TGCAGTGCTAGTGGAGGGTCTGGGGGCTACACCTTC
TRBJ2-3 TRBV2 TRBD1 . CASTGGSDTQYF TGTGCCAGTACAGGGGGCTCAGATACGCAGTATTTT
TRBJ1-2 TRBV15 TRBD1 few CATSGDRGRLGYGYTF TGTGCCACCAGCGGGGACAGGGGGCGGTTAGGCTATGGCTACACCTTC
TRBJ2-6 TRBV19 . . CASSVQSSGANVLTF TGTGCCAGTAGTGTACAGAGCTCTGGGGCCAACGTCCTGACTTTC
TRBJ2-3 TRBV6-5 . . CASRWGPDTQYF TGTGCCAGCAGGTGGGGGCCAGATACGCAGTATTTT
TRBJ1-5 TRBV6-5 . . CASSYLDGSQPQHF TGTGCCAGCAGTTACCTGGACGGTAGTCAGCCCCAGCATTTT
TRBJ1-4 TRBV5-6 . . CASSRGRNEKLFF TGTGCCAGCAGCCGGGGACGTAATGAAAAACTGTTTTTT
TRBJ1-3 TRBV5-4 . . CASSLDNSGNTIYF TGTGCCAGCAGCTTGGACAACTCTGGAAACACCATATATTTT
TRBJ2-2 TRBV7-9 TRBD1 . CASSPFRDRGHTGELFF TGTGCCAGCAGCCCATTCCGGGACAGGGGACACACCGGGGAGCTGTTTTTT
TRBJ1-2 TRBV9 . . CASSDRVSGYTF TGTGCCAGCAGCGACAGGGTGTCAGGCTACACCTTC
TRBJ1-6 TRBV11-2 TRBD1 once CASSLDRSSYNSPLHF TGTGCCAGCAGCCTGGACAGGAGCTCCTATAATTCACCCCTCCACTTT
TRBJ1-1 TRBV7-6 . . CASKQDPNTEAFF TGTGCCAGCAAACAGGACCCGAACACTGAAGCTTTCTTT
TRBJ1-5 TRBV6-2/TRBV6-3 . . CASSGEGLGWNQPQHF TGTGCCAGCAGCGGGGAAGGTCTAGGTTGGAATCAGCCCCAGCATTTT
TRBJ1-2 TRBV28 . . CASSWGDHGYTF TGTGCCAGCAGTTGGGGGGATCACGGCTACACCTTC
TRBJ1-2 TRBV27 . . CASSTEVGGNYGYTF TGTGCCAGCAGTACCGAGGTAGGGGGTAACTATGGCTACACCTTC
TRBJ2-5 TRBV3-1/TRBV3-2 . . CASSPREGFEGAQYF TGTGCCAGCAGCCCGAGGGAAGGGTTCGAAGGGGCCCAGTACTTC
TRBJ1-2 TRBV27 . . CASSLSPRGDGYTF TGTGCCAGCAGTTTATCCCCGCGGGGGGATGGCTACACCTTC
TRBJ1-2 TRBV28 . . CASSAGYGYTF TGTGCCAGCTCCGCGGGATATGGCTACACCTTC
TRBJ2-5 TRBV3-1/TRBV3-2 . . CASSPQGRGETQYF TGTGCCAGCAGCCCCCAGGGGAGGGGTGAGACCCAGTACTTC
TRBJ2-7 TRBV12-5 . once CASGFGAEQYF TGTGCTAGTGGTTTTGGCGCCGAGCAGTACTTC
TRBJ1-2 TRBV4-3 TRBD1 . CASSPNRGWDYGYTF TGCGCCAGCAGCCCCAACAGGGGCTGGGACTATGGCTACACCTTC
TRBJ1-1 TRBV20-1 . . CSARGGAEAFF TGCAGTGCCCGCGGGGGGGCTGAAGCTTTCTTT
TRBJ1-3 TRBV5-6 . . CASSLTGTRAPSSGNTIYF TGTGCCAGCAGCTTAACCGGGACGAGGGCGCCGAGCTCTGGAAACACCATATATTTT